This is a list of T cell receptor beta chains from one sample in a study of technical replicates of blood from a few donors. The method was immunoSEQ multiplex PCR; TCRdb's version includes in-frame clones alone and lacks a portion of them. The sample carries approximately 100,000 clones, roughly 95% recorded once. The source material was T cells isolated from PBMCs. The receptors derive from a human donor in good health. CDR3s leave out the opening cysteine and the closing phenylalanine or tryptophan. Size is omitted from some rows. Given values are once, few, many or a class for expanded clones.

>TRBV5-5|TRBJ1-4|-
ASSLIQGEKLF
>TRBV7-9|TRBJ2-3|-
AGSFNLGGWADTQY
>TRBV7-2|TRBJ1-4|-
ASSSALGTNNEKLF
>TRBV11-2|TRBJ1-1|-
ASSTQGTLAEAF
>TRBV7-2|TRBJ2-7|once
ASSFEAGGPYEQY
>TRBV5-1|TRBJ1-2|once
ASSSPSLRGDNYGYT
>TRBV11-2|TRBJ2-3|-
ASSALRTVTDTQY
>TRBV18|TRBJ2-2|-
ASSPDITGELF
>TRBV10-3|TRBJ2-1|-
AISGGTLGNEQF
>TRBV29-1|TRBJ2-1|-
STRPGSRRYNEQF
>TRBV6-1|TRBJ1-5|-
ASTVSNQPQH
>TRBV30|TRBJ1-3|-
AWSLPGGTDSGNTIY
>TRBV7-8|TRBJ1-1|-
ASSASRIKLTEAF
>TRBV19|TRBJ1-4|-
ASRSDRFNEKLF
>TRBV7-2|TRBJ2-1|-
ASSPWTGNEQF
>TRBV11-3|TRBJ1-1|-
ASSFFDWTEPVTEAF
>TRBV5-6|TRBJ1-5|-
ASSHRAGRDQPQH
>TRBV5-5|TRBJ1-2|-
ASSRQGLRYGYT
>TRBV5-1|TRBJ2-5|-
ASSPYRAQETQY
>TRBV9|TRBJ2-5|-
ASSPMGRTGEQY
>TRBV28|TRBJ2-1|-
ASQLGQGSYNEQF
>TRBV29-1|TRBJ2-7|-
SVETSGDYEQY
>TRBV4-1|TRBJ2-7|-
ASSQDPDTGQSYEQY
>TRBV29-1|TRBJ2-1|-
SVDGQGNEQF
>TRBV6-1|TRBJ1-2|-
ASSRTVTNYGYT
>TRBV5-1|TRBJ1-1|few
ASSLATVNTEAF
>TRBV9|TRBJ2-5|-
ASSVAGRVGETQY
>TRBV6-5|TRBJ1-1|-
ASSQNRGGTEAF
>TRBV28|TRBJ2-7|-
ASSLGQSSGIYEQY
>TRBV19|TRBJ2-5|-
ATGGQETQY
>TRBV21-1|TRBJ2-7|-
ASSKGTSGRAIGSYEQY
>TRBV7-8|TRBJ2-7|-
ASSLLAGGPSSYEQY
>TRBV5-1|TRBJ2-3|once
ASSGGGPLDTQY
>TRBV27|TRBJ2-7|-
ASSPHRTVYEQY
>TRBV19|TRBJ1-1|-
ASRTQMNTEAF
>TRBV10-3|TRBJ2-5|-
AISGTSGKKGETQY
>TRBV4-1|TRBJ1-2|-
ASSQDILDRVTNYGYT
>TRBV19|TRBJ1-2|-
ASSAGVARGYT
>TRBV11-3|TRBJ2-5|-
ASSLGSGDYQETQY
>TRBV6-6|TRBJ2-2|-
ASSYSTSGGWELF
>TRBV7-9|TRBJ2-7|-
ASSTFRGSVYSYEQY
>TRBV5-1|TRBJ2-1|-
ASSLDEQPYNEQF
>TRBV5-8|TRBJ2-6|-
ASSPETGRGANVLT
>TRBV4-1|TRBJ1-5|-
ASSQVEYQPQH
>TRBV5-1|TRBJ2-3|-
ASSAPSGASTDTQY
>TRBV28|TRBJ2-2|-
ASSLLATGELF
>TRBV27|TRBJ2-3|-
ASSLGGTDTQY
>TRBV19|TRBJ2-7|-
ASSRTNRGRIDEQY
>TRBV5-6|TRBJ1-2|-
ASSRDRVHGYT
>TRBV6-1|TRBJ2-2|-
ASSERTSGRAIFGELF
>TRBV4-2|TRBJ1-2|-
ASSQDPARVTWNYGYT
>TRBV7-7|TRBJ2-6|-
ASSRGASSGANVLT
>TRBV28|TRBJ2-5|once
ASSSWSGIRETQY
>TRBV5-1|TRBJ2-7|-
ASSLASGSSYEQY